Shown below are 27 T cell receptor beta chains from a single sample sequenced in a study of T cell repertoires in cytomegalovirus infection. One entry per CDR3 protein results from TCRdb running MiXCR on the reads. The table shows hundreds of thousands of distinct CDR3 sequences, with about 30% occurring only once. Their recognized antigens are unknown. Sample: cultured CD8+ T cells from PBMCs, taken from culture after CMV antigen stimulation. These receptors all come from a human donor in good health (CMV status not recorded). Some clones in this sample may be carry-over from other donors' samples.

This clonotype appeared a few times. This rearrangement joins TRBV7-9 to TRBJ2-7; D is perhaps TRBD1 or TRBD2 (6 bases each). Germline V lookup: CDR1 SEHNR, CDR2 FQNEAQ (reference sequence). This CDR3 is built from 14 residues. V shed 5 bases and J shed 2 bases, with 13 bases lying between them. CDR3 amino acids: CASSPQGRPYEQYV. The DNA for the CDR3 is TGTGCCAGCAGCCCCCAGGGGAGGCCCTACGAGCAGTACGTC.

V gene TRBV4-1 combines with J gene TRBJ1-2; tentative D call: TRBD1 (6 bases). CDR3 size: 18 residues. Germline V lookup: CDR1 MGHRA, CDR2 YSYEKL. Deletions cut 0 bases from V and 4 bases from J, with 21 bases between. The CDR3 loop is CASSQDGRGGGLVYGYTF. The DNA for the CDR3 is TGCGCCAGCAGCCAAGACGGACGTGGAGGGGGATTGGTCTATGGCTACACCTTC.

This chain joins TRBV4-1 and TRBJ2-5; TRBD1 agrees at 8 bases. The CDR3 spans 17 residues. Germline CDR1 reads MGHRA; CDR2 reads YSYEKL. V trimming: 7 bases; J trimming: 5 bases; junction bases outside the gene matches: 18. CDR3 nucleotide sequence: TGCGCCAGCACCCACAGTGTCGGGCAGGGGGCCAGGGAGACCCAGTACTTC. This encodes CASTHSVGQGARETQYF.

The sample holds many counts of this clonotype. This sequence joins TRBV7-6 and TRBJ1-3; a weak D match, TRBD1 (5 bases). Germline loops: CDR1 SGHVS, CDR2 FNYEAQ. Trimming took 4 bases from V and 2 from J, leaving 15 bases between them. The CDR3 is 16 residues long. CDR3 DNA sequence: TGTGCCAGCAGCTCCAGCCTCGGGACTACTGGAAACACCATATATTTT. Translated, it gives CASSSSLGTTGNTIYF. The full variable domain, with the rest looked up from reference TRBV7-6 and TRBJ1-3, is GAGVSQSPRYKVTKRGQDVALRCDPISGHVSLYWYRQALGQGPEFLTYFNYEAQQDKSGLPNDRFSAERPEGSISTLTIQRTEQRDSAMYRCASSSSLGTTGNTIYFGEGSWLTVV.

CDR3 loop: CASSQRQGSREKLFF. CDR3 in DNA: TGCGCCAGCAGCCAACGACAGGGCAGTAGAGAAAAACTGTTTTTT. The chain employs TRBV4-1 and TRBJ1-4, with TRBD1 matching 7 bases. Trimming cost V 2 bases and J 8 bases; bases outside gene matches: 8. Germline V gene sequence: CDR1 MGHRA, CDR2 YSYEKL. CDR3 length equals 15 residues.

This clonotype was counted at least ten times. As DNA, the CDR3 is TGTGCCAGCAGCCTGAGACTAGCGGGGTTAGAGGAGACCCAGTACTTC. It is translated as CASSLRLAGLEETQYF. The chain combines TRBV7-2 with TRBJ2-5; the match to TRBD2 covers 11 bases. With V trimmed by 5 bases and J by 5 bases, 10 bases remained unmatched. There are 16 residues in the CDR3. Germline V CDR1 and CDR2: SGHTA, FQGNSA.

The V and J genes are TRBV20-1 and TRBJ1-1; 8 bases fit TRBD1. The CDR3 totals 13 residues. V lost 2 bases to trimming and J lost 5 bases; unmatched junction nucleotides: 4. Germline V gene data show CDR1 as DFQATT and CDR2 as SNEGSKA (reference sequence). The CDR3 loop reads CSARWTGSTEAFF. The CDR3 DNA sequence: TGCAGTGCTAGATGGACAGGGAGTACTGAAGCTTTCTTT.

Note on this clonotype: This CDR3 is missing its conserved last phenylalanine or tryptophan, likely due to a read error. The chain joins TRBV4-1 to TRBJ2-7, with 11 nucleotides matching TRBD1. The length of the CDR3 is 19 residues. Germline lookup yields CDR1 MGHRA and CDR2 YSYEKL. Trimming took 0 bases from V and 2 from J; bases not matched to a gene: 12. This CDR3 reads CASSQEIRDRGISTYEQYS. For the CDR3, the DNA is TGCGCCAGCAGCCAAGAGATTCGGGACAGGGGGATCTCGACCTACGAGCAGTACTCC.

This chain joins TRBV27 and TRBJ2-7; 11 bases agree with TRBD1. Germline CDR1 MNHEY, CDR2 SMNVEV (reference sequence). V dropped 4 bases and J dropped 4; count of bases not matched to a gene: 9. The CDR3 loop spans 16 amino acids. The CDR3 nucleotides are TGTGCCAGCAGTTCCCACGGGACAGGGGGTGAATACGAGCAGTACGTC. Encoded protein: CASSSHGTGGEYEQYV.

The chain has TRBV9 and TRBJ1-2; 8 bases fit TRBD1. J gave up 7 bases and V 7 bases, and 3 bases lay outside the gene matches. Germline V gene data show CDR1 as SGDLS and CDR2 as YYNGEE. CDR3 length: 11 residues. The chain's CDR3 is CASYDRGGYTF. The CDR3, as DNA: TGTGCCAGCTACGACAGGGGTGGCTACACCTTC.

The chain has TRBV12-3 or TRBV12-4 and TRBJ1-3; tentatively, D is TRBD1 (5 bases). CDR3 length: 20 residues. Trimming cost V 3 bases and J 4 bases, with 28 bases left between them. CDR3 DNA sequence: TGTGCCAGCAGTTTTGGGTCTCCCCTTGCCGGGACCCCTCGGGGAAACACCATATATTTT. Amino acid sequence: CASSFGSPLAGTPRGNTIYF.

The chain links TRBV15 to TRBJ2-1; tentatively, D is TRBD1 or TRBD2 (5 bases each). The V gene lost 10 bases and the J gene lost 8 bases, with 18 bases spanning the gap. CDR3 length: 13 residues. Per germline, CDR1 LNHNV and CDR2 YYDKDF (reference sequence). For the CDR3, the DNA is TGTGCCATCGCGCGGACGGGGACCGATGAGCAGTTCTTC. Its protein product is CAIARTGTDEQFF.

This clonotype was picked up one time. CDR3 in amino acids: CASSVDQANTGELFF. DNA of the CDR3: TGTGCCAGCAGCGTAGATCAAGCGAACACCGGGGAGCTGTTTTTT. The chain has TRBV9 and TRBJ2-2; D not resolved. V lost 0 bases, J lost 0 bases, and 6 bases lay in between. This CDR3 spans 15 amino acids. The germline CDR1 and CDR2 sequences are SGDLS and YYNGEE.

This clonotype was seen more than once but under ten times. The chain combines TRBV7-9 with TRBJ2-1; 11 positions agree with TRBD2. CDR3 length: 16 residues. The germline gives CDR1 SEHNR, CDR2 FQNEAQ (reference sequence). With 5 bases clipped from V and 8 bases from J, the junction kept 11 bases outside the gene matches. This CDR3 is CASSTKVSGGEDEQFF. DNA of the CDR3: TGTGCCAGCAGCACGAAGGTTAGCGGGGGGGAGGATGAGCAGTTCTTC.

This chain joins TRBV6-2 or TRBV6-3 and TRBJ2-1, with TRBD2 identical over 8 bases. J lost 5 bases, V lost 3 bases, and 6 bases had no gene match. Germline assignment: CDR1 MNHEY and CDR2 SVGEGT. The CDR3 extends over 15 amino acids. In DNA form, the CDR3 reads TGTGCCAGCAGTTATAGGCGGGGGGTGAACAATGAGCAGTTCTTC. Translated, it gives CASSYRRGVNNEQFF.

This sequence joins TRBV9 and TRBJ1-1, with D possibly being TRBD1 (5 bases). The CDR3 loop spans 13 amino acids. Trimming pared 0 bases from V and 6 bases from J, leaving 9 bases between. Germline CDR1 and CDR2: SGDLS and YYNGEE. The CDR3 DNA reads as TGTGCCAGCAGCGTAGGGGGGATCGCTGAAGCTTTCTTT. It yields the protein CASSVGGIAEAFF.

V is TRBV7-6 and J is TRBJ2-1; D is unresolved. Germline V gene lookup returns CDR1 SGHVS and CDR2 FNYEAQ. Trimming took off 5 bases at V and 5 bases at J, with 7 bases between the two ends. There are 12 residues in the CDR3. The CDR3 is CASSTDHNEQFF. The DNA for the CDR3 is TGTGCCAGCAGCACCGACCACAATGAGCAGTTCTTC.

This clonotype was counted a few times. The chain carries TRBV2 and TRBJ1-5; D not resolved. Germline V gives CDR1 SNHLY, CDR2 FYNNEI. This CDR3 spans 19 amino acids. The germline V and J ends were trimmed by 7 bases and 0 bases, with 25 bases remaining between them. CDR3 in DNA: TGTGCCAGCACTTTACAGCGGGAGCATCCCTCCTCTAGCAATCAGCCCCAGCATTTT. Translating it yields CASTLQREHPSSSNQPQHF.

To note about this clonotype: A read error may explain this, as a much larger clone is one base away. The rearrangement joins TRBV7-2 to TRBJ1-2, with 7 positions matching TRBD1. Germline V gene lookup returns CDR1 SGHTA and CDR2 FQGNSA. This CDR3 contains 14 residues. The V gene end was trimmed by 4 bases and the J gene end by 3 bases; junction bases not matched to a gene: 5. CDR3 sequence reads: CTSSSFDRDYGYTF. CDR3 bases: TGTACCAGCAGCTCCTTCGACAGGGACTATGGCTACACCTTC.

V and J are TRBV9 and TRBJ2-1; 10 positions agree with TRBD2. Germline CDR1 is SGDLS and CDR2 is YYNGEE. The CDR3 has 17 amino acids. With 0 bases clipped from V and 7 bases from J, the junction kept 10 bases outside the gene matches. As DNA, the CDR3 is TGTGCCAGCAGCGTAGGACTGAGCGGGGGGGCCGAAAATGAGCAGTTCTTC. Protein sequence: CASSVGLSGGAENEQFF.

The chain combines TRBV19 with TRBJ1-3, with D hard to call. Germline V gene lookup returns CDR1 LNHDA and CDR2 SQIVND (reference sequence). The CDR3 runs to 14 residues. The V and J ends lost 7 bases and 2 bases respectively, with 12 bases between them. The CDR3 DNA reads as TGTGCCAGTATTAATGATGGGGCTGGAAACACCATATATTTT. Protein product: CASINDGAGNTIYF. Filled out from reference TRBV19 and TRBJ1-3, the complete variable domain reads DGGITQSPKYLFRKEGQNVTLSCEQNLNHDAMYWYRQDPGQGLRLIYYSQIVNDFQKGDIAEGYSVSREKKESFPLTVTSAQKNPTAFYLCASINDGAGNTIYFGEGSWLTVV.

This clonotype was observed a few times. V usage is TRBV6-6 and J usage is TRBJ2-7; TRBD2 is a possible D gene (6 bases). This CDR3 contains 13 residues. V dropped 6 bases and J dropped 0 bases, with 9 bases sitting between them. CDR1 MNHNY and CDR2 SVGAGI come from the germline V gene (reference sequence). CDR3 in amino acids: CASRPGSSYEQYV. The CDR3 bases are TGTGCCAGCAGGCCCGGGAGCTCCTACGAGCAGTACGTC.

V gene TRBV4-3 combines with J gene TRBJ1-2, with D possibly being TRBD1 (6 bases). CDR1 is LGHNA, CDR2 YSLEER, per germline. CDR3 length: 14 residues. Trimming cost V 0 bases and J 11 bases, with 16 bases left between them. The CDR3 loop is CASSQDWGHSFYTF. CDR3 bases: TGCGCCAGCAGCCAAGATTGGGGACATTCCTTTTACACCTTC.

To note about this clonotype: Possible read error: a much larger clone is one base away. The V and J genes are TRBV12-3 or TRBV12-4 and TRBJ1-4; possibly TRBD1 for D (5 bases). CDR3 size: 15 residues. CDR3 nucleotides: TGTGTCAGCAGGTACCGGGACGGCGTCCAAGAAAAACTGTTTTTT. Translating gives CVSRYRDGVQEKLFF.

A note on this clonotype: A much larger clonotype is one base distant, so this may be a read error. J is TRBJ2-3 and V is TRBV7-3; no definite D call. Germline loops: CDR1 SGHTA, CDR2 FQGTGA. The CDR3 is 12 amino acids. CDR3 protein: CTSSPMGDTQYF. In nucleotides, the CDR3 is TGTACCAGCAGCCCGATGGGAGATACGCAGTATTTT.

The chain couples TRBV7-9 to TRBJ2-1; no reliable D call. Between the trimmed V and J ends, which lost 10 bases and 8 bases, there was a span of 6 bases. Germline V CDR1 and CDR2: SEHNR, FQNEAQ (reference sequence). The length of the CDR3 is 9 residues. Written as DNA, the CDR3 is TGTGCCACCCACTATGAGCAGTTCTTC. It codes for CATHYEQFF.

The genes are TRBV4-1 and TRBJ2-2; perhaps TRBD2 as D (5 bases). Germline CDR1 reads MGHRA; CDR2 reads YSYEKL. Between the trimmed V and J ends, which lost 4 bases and 6 bases, there was a span of 21 bases. The CDR3 sequence is 17 residues long. The CDR3 DNA sequence: TGCGCCAGCAGCCCCCGATGGACTCCCCAAGGGCCCGGGGAGCTGTTTTTT. It encodes CASSPRWTPQGPGELFF.